This TCR beta chain was documented in a study of blood T cell repertoires in COVID-19 (dated by TCRdb to the early 2020s). General notes on the study: Samples covering the acute and convalescent phases of COVID-19 were provided by collaborators in the United States, Italy and Spain. The material from the prospective study consisted of cDNA or gDNA derived from T cells, B-cell-depleted T cells, or PBMCs. The dataset comprised deeply sampled blood TCRbeta repertoires from subjects exposed to, actively infected with, or recovered from COVID-19. The repertoires were released in a freely available public database meant as a resource for research on the immune response to SARS-CoV-2. Samples came from the ongoing ImmuneRACE study (first 160 participants) plus 1,254 subjects from 6 global collaborators. A de-identified subject ID, COVID-19 status, age in years and sex were almost always included in the sample metadata. Where available, HLA class I and class II types were taken from metadata supplied by the sample provider and were not determined by assay-based typing.

TCRbeta CDR3 regions were amplified from genomic DNA by means of the immunoSEQ Assay, a bias-controlled multiplex PCR. Per the original workflow: The number of nucleated cells in each sample was estimated by amplification of reference gene primers within the assay. To quantify the absolute abundance of each unique TCRbeta CDR3 rearrangement, sequence reads were collapsed and filtered. For each sample, productive Simpson clonality was calculated as the square root of Simpson's diversity index across productive rearrangements. TCRdb took over this immuneACCESS table, retaining in-frame rearrangements with V and J assigned. Such tables are incomplete; in checked studies, under half of the missing clones stem from an unresolved V gene, and the remainder is unexplained. The V and J calls and clone size come from that table; D and trimming were worked out from the DNA. In this sample the table shows a few hundred thousand clones, roughly 80% of which occur a single time. The ten largest clones represent more than 9% of the sample.

Study-wide conclusions, independent of this receptor: The quantity of clinical and demographic metadata differed by source and by participant and was supplied without curation.

Looking up the germline V gene yields CDR1 LGHNA and CDR2 YNFKEQ. Its CDR3 holds 13 amino acids, cysteine through phenylalanine. Only the CDR3 part of the read is kept: 39 bases, read in frame from the first base. Here V drops 6 bases and J drops 8 bases, and the junction holds 3 bases not matched to any gene. As to this clone: The clone's antigen remains unknown. It has no much larger one-base neighbor in the sample; base qualities were not kept.

The collaborating institutions used their own protocols to collect whole blood in K2EDTA tubes. Collaborator samples were shipped for TCRbeta analysis as frozen whole blood, isolated PBMCs, or DNA extracted from either sample type. The rearranged segments are TRBV4-2 and TRBJ2-1, and 11 junctional nucleotides match TRBD2. Source material: peripheral blood. This sequence originates from an elderly woman with acute or convalescent COVID-19. The nucleotide sequence is TGTGCCAGCAGTCTTAGCGGGAGGGATGAGCAGTTCTTC. Its amino acids are CASSLSGRDEQFF.